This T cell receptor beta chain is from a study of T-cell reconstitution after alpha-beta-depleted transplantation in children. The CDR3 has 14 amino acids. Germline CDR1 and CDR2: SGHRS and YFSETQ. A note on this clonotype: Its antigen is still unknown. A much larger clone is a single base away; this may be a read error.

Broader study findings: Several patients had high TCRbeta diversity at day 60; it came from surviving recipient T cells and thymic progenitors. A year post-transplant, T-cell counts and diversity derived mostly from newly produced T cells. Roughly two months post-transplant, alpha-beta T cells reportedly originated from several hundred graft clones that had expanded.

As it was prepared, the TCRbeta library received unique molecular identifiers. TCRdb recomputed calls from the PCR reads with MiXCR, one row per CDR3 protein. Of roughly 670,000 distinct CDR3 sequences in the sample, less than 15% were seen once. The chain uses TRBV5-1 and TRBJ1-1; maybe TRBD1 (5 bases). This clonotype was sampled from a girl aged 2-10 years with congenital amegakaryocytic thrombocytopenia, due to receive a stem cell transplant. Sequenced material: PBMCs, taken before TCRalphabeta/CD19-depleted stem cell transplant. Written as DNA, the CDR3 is TGCGCCAGCAGCTTAGCGGGGGTAACGCCTGAAGCTCTCTTT. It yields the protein CASSLAGVTPEALF.